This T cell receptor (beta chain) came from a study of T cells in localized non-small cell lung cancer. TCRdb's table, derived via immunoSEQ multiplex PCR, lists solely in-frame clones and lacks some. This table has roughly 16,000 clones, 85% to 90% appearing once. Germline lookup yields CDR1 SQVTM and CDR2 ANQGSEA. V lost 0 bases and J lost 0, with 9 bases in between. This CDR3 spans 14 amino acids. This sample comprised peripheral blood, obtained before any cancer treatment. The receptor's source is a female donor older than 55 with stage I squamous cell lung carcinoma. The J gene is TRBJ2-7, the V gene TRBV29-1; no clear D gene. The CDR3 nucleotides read TGCAGCGTTGAAGAGGGCGGAGACTCCTACGAGCAGTACTTC. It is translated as CSVEEGGDSYEQYF.